Here is one TCR beta chain with its context. This sample stems from a study of blood T cell repertoires in COVID-19. The method was immunoSEQ multiplex PCR; TCRdb's version includes in-frame clones alone and lacks a portion of them. The table has fewer than 450,000 clones, over 80% seen once. Germline V CDR1 and CDR2: SGHRS, YFSETQ. The CDR3 totals 14 residues. The V gene lost 2 bases and the J gene lost 1 base, with 9 bases spanning the gap. The material sequenced was peripheral blood. This sequence joins TRBV5-1 and TRBJ1-1; TRBD1 is a possible D gene (6 bases). The source of this sequence is a woman aged 45-65 years with COVID-19, enrolled during active disease. CDR3 DNA: TGCGCCAGCAGCTTTGGACAGCAGAACACTGAAGCTTTCTTT. This sequence encodes CASSFGQQNTEAFF.